Listed below are T cell receptor beta chains from one sample, sequenced in a study of blood T cell repertoires in COVID-19. TCRdb's copy holds only in-frame clones and misses some; the assay was immunoSEQ multiplex PCR. The sample contains approximately 400,000 clones, more than 70% of which appear only once. Sample: PBMCs or T cells enriched from blood (not recorded which). The receptor set was obtained from a woman in her late teens or twenties who had recovered from COVID-19. The CDR3 runs from the conserved cysteine through the conserved F or W. D genes are given only for firm matches. Rows may omit the clone size; those that give it use once, few, many or a size class.

D | J | length | V | size | DNA | CDR3
- | TRBJ1-2 | 15 | TRBV19 | - | TGTGCCAGTAGTATAGGTAGACAAGTCACCTATGGCTACACCTTC | CASSIGRQVTYGYTF
- | TRBJ1-4 | 16 | TRBV4-1 | - | TGCGCCAGCAGCCACCACAAGGAGGGGATTAATGAAAAACTGTTTTTT | CASSHHKEGINEKLFF
TRBD1 | TRBJ1-1 | 15 | TRBV7-9 | - | TGTGCCAGCAGCCAGGGACAGGCCTTGAACACTGAAGCTTTCTTT | CASSQGQALNTEAFF
- | TRBJ1-2 | 14 | TRBV6-5 | - | TGTGCCAGCAGTTACTCCTTCAGGGGTGGCGGCTACACCTTC | CASSYSFRGGGYTF
- | TRBJ2-1 | 15 | TRBV14 | - | TGTGCCAGCAGCCAAGATCGCTCTAGCCCCAGAGGGCAGTTCTTC | CASSQDRSSPRGQFF
- | TRBJ1-5 | 12 | TRBV6-5 | - | TGTGCCAGCCGCGGGGGGGGTCAGCCCCAGCATTTT | CASRGGGQPQHF
- | TRBJ1-1 | 10 | TRBV11-2 | - | TGTGCCAGCAGCTCGGGTGAAGCTTTCTTT | CASSSGEAFF
- | TRBJ2-2 | 15 | TRBV5-1 | once | TGCGCCAGCAGCTTGCAGGGGACCGGGGCCGGGGAGCTGTTTTTT | CASSLQGTGAGELFF
- | TRBJ2-7 | 11 | TRBV30 | - | TGTGCCTGGAATTCAGAATACGAGCAGTACTTC | CAWNSEYEQYF
- | TRBJ1-1 | 14 | TRBV19 | - | TGTGCCAGTAGTATAGAGGGGGGAGCGACTGAAGCTTTCTTT | CASSIEGGATEAFF
TRBD2 | TRBJ2-2 | 17 | TRBV20-1 | - | TGCAGTGCTAGTACACTAGCGGGGGGTTGGAACACCGGGGAGCTGTTTTTT | CSASTLAGGWNTGELFF
TRBD1 | TRBJ1-5 | 13 | TRBV29-1 | few | TGCAGCGTTGAAGTCGCAGGGGGGCAGCCCCAGCATTTT | CSVEVAGGQPQHF
- | TRBJ1-1 | 13 | TRBV18 | few | TGTGCCAGCTCACCAGCGGCCCACACTGAAGCTTTCTTT | CASSPAAHTEAFF
- | TRBJ1-6 | 13 | TRBV19 | - | TGTGCCAGTAGACACCCGAAGGGGTCACCCCTCCACTTT | CASRHPKGSPLHF
- | TRBJ1-4 | 14 | TRBV7-8 | - | TGTGCCAGCAGTGCGGCAGGGCCTTCTGAAAAACTGTTTTTT | CASSAAGPSEKLFF
TRBD1 | TRBJ1-6 | 17 | TRBV28 | - | TGTGCCAGCAGTACTTTACAGGGGTCCTCCTATAATTCACCCCTCCACTTT | CASSTLQGSSYNSPLHF
TRBD1 | TRBJ1-4 | 15 | TRBV6-5 | - | TGTGCCAGCAGTTACATGGGACAGCCTAATGAAAAACTGTTTTTT | CASSYMGQPNEKLFF
TRBD1 | TRBJ1-1 | 17 | TRBV28 | - | TGTGCCAGCAGTTCGCCTGGGACAGGGGTGATCAACACTGAAGCTTTCTTT | CASSSPGTGVINTEAFF
- | TRBJ1-3 | 21 | TRBV3-1/TRBV3-2 | - | TGTGCCAGCAGCCAAGAAATAGGGGATTCCACCAACTACTACGTGTCAGACACCATATATTTT | CASSQEIGDSTNYYVSDTIYF
- | TRBJ1-2 | 14 | TRBV2 | - | TGTGCCAGCACTTTGTTAAGGGAGTCCTATGGCTACACCTTC | CASTLLRESYGYTF
- | TRBJ1-1 | 15 | TRBV19 | - | TGTGCCAGTAGATCCATACCGGGGGAGAACACTGAAGCTTTCTTT | CASRSIPGENTEAFF
TRBD1 | TRBJ1-2 | 13 | TRBV14 | - | TGTGCCAGCAGCCAAACCGGGACAGGGGGGGACACCTTC | CASSQTGTGGDTF
TRBD1 | TRBJ2-1 | 16 | TRBV11-1 | - | TGTGCCAGCAGCTCCGGACAGGGTGAGGGCTACAATGAGCAGTTCTTC | CASSSGQGEGYNEQFF
TRBD2 | TRBJ2-1 | 15 | TRBV6-1 | - | TGTGCCAGCAGTGAAAGCCTAGCGGGGGGCTATGAGCAGTTCTTC | CASSESLAGGYEQFF
TRBD1 | TRBJ1-6 | 16 | TRBV5-1 | - | TGCGCCAGCAGCTGGGACAGGGACAACTATAATTCACCCCTCCACTTT | CASSWDRDNYNSPLHF
- | TRBJ1-3 | 14 | TRBV7-2 | - | TGTGCCAGCAGCTCCGGGTTCTCTGGAAACACCATATATTTT | CASSSGFSGNTIYF
- | TRBJ1-6 | 15 | TRBV6-6 | - | TGTGCCAGCAGTCACGGGCACAGGGAGAGTTCACCCCTCCACTTT | CASSHGHRESSPLHF
- | TRBJ1-4 | 14 | TRBV10-3 | - | TGTGCCATCAGTGGCACAGGGCAGAGTGAAAAACTGTTTTTT | CAISGTGQSEKLFF
TRBD1 | TRBJ1-2 | 14 | TRBV11-2 | - | TGTGCCAGCAGCTCGAGTGGGACAGTCTATGGCTACACCTTC | CASSSSGTVYGYTF
TRBD1 | TRBJ1-1 | 15 | TRBV4-1 | - | TGCGCCAGCAGCCAAGTTGGCCAGGGGGACACTGAAGCTTTCTTT | CASSQVGQGDTEAFF
- | TRBJ2-7 | 13 | TRBV27 | - | TGTGCCAGCAGCCTAACCCCCTCCTACGAGCAGTACTTC | CASSLTPSYEQYF
- | TRBJ2-4 | 17 | TRBV7-8 | - | TGTGCCAGCAGCTTAGAGGGGCCTTCCTTCTCCAAAAACATTCAGTACTTC | CASSLEGPSFSKNIQYF
TRBD1 | TRBJ1-6 | 16 | TRBV27 | - | TGTGCCAGCAGTCTCTCGGAAAAGGCAGGGGGAGGCCCCCTCCACTTT | CASSLSEKAGGGPLHF
TRBD1 | TRBJ1-5 | 16 | TRBV18 | - | TGTGCCAGCTCACCAGGATCCGGGACAGGGTATCAGCCCCAGCATTTT | CASSPGSGTGYQPQHF
- | TRBJ1-1 | 18 | TRBV28 | once | TGTGCCAGCACCTCACGGGACATCTCCTGGGGGTTGAACACTGAAGCTTTCTTT | CASTSRDISWGLNTEAFF
- | TRBJ2-3 | 15 | TRBV30 | - | TGTGCCTGGAAAGCGTCGGGGAAAAAGACAGATACGCAGTATTTT | CAWKASGKKTDTQYF
- | TRBJ2-7 | 15 | TRBV5-1 | once | TGCGCCAGCAGCTCACCAGGACATACGAGGTACGAGCAGTACTTC | CASSSPGHTRYEQYF
- | TRBJ2-2 | 13 | TRBV6-5 | - | TGTGCCAGCAGATCAACGGCGGCCGGGGAGCTGTTTTTT | CASRSTAAGELFF
TRBD1 | TRBJ2-7 | 15 | TRBV5-6 | - | TGTGCCAGCAGCTGGGACAGGTTCGGGTCCTACGAGCAGTACTTC | CASSWDRFGSYEQYF
- | TRBJ2-5 | 14 | TRBV4-1 | once | TGCGCCAGCAGCCTACGGACAGTTAAAGAGACCCAGTACTTC | CASSLRTVKETQYF
- | TRBJ2-3 | 18 | TRBV3-1/TRBV3-2 | - | TGTGCCAGCAGCCAAGGAGGAGGGCTGACACTTAGCACAGATACGCAGTATTTT | CASSQGGGLTLSTDTQYF
TRBD2 | TRBJ2-3 | 19 | TRBV11-2 | - | TGTGCCAGCAGCCAAGGACTAGCGGGGCGCGGGGATGGCACAGATACGCAGTATTTT | CASSQGLAGRGDGTDTQYF
- | TRBJ1-5 | 14 | TRBV28 | few | TGTGCCAGCAGTCCCAGACAGATTAATCAGCCCCAGCATTTT | CASSPRQINQPQHF
TRBD1 | TRBJ1-1 | 14 | TRBV7-8 | - | TGTGCCAGCAAGCGACAGGGACCGAACACTGAAGCTTTCTTT | CASKRQGPNTEAFF
- | TRBJ1-1 | 18 | TRBV9 | - | TGTGCCAGCAGCGCCCGTCCGATAGGAGGTTTGGGAGGGACTGAAGCTTTCTTT | CASSARPIGGLGGTEAFF
TRBD1 | TRBJ1-1 | 14 | TRBV5-5 | - | TGTGCCAGCAGCTTTTTACTCCGGGACAGTGAAGCTTTCTTT | CASSFLLRDSEAFF
- | TRBJ1-4 | 15 | TRBV6-1 | - | TGTGCCAGCAGTGATACGAAACAGTTTAATGAAAAACTGTTTTTT | CASSDTKQFNEKLFF
TRBD1 | TRBJ2-3 | 16 | TRBV7-8 | - | TGTGCCAGCAGCTCTAGGGGACAGGGTCTAAGGTATACGCAGTATTTT | CASSSRGQGLRYTQYF
- | TRBJ1-2 | 17 | TRBV5-4 | once | TGTGCCAGCAGCGCCTCCGGGTCGGTTTCGGTTAACTATGGCTACACCTTC | CASSASGSVSVNYGYTF
TRBD1 | TRBJ2-1 | 14 | TRBV24-1 | - | TGTGCCACCAGTGACCCGAATGGACAGGCGGAGCAGTTCTTC | CATSDPNGQAEQFF
- | TRBJ2-1 | 15 | TRBV20-1 | - | TGCAGTGCTAGTTCCCCGTCCGATAGCAACAATGAGCAGTTCTTC | CSASSPSDSNNEQFF
TRBD2 | TRBJ2-5 | 15 | TRBV6-6 | - | TGTGCCAGCAGTCGCCTGGGGGGGGTAAGCGAGACCCAGTACTTC | CASSRLGGVSETQYF
- | TRBJ1-6 | 15 | TRBV10-1 | - | TGCGCCAGCAGTGAGGGGGCAGCTTATAATTCACCCCTCCACTTT | CASSEGAAYNSPLHF
- | TRBJ1-6 | 19 | TRBV12-5 | - | TGTGCTAGTGGTTTGGTATTCGGGCGGGGAGGGCCTTATAATTCACCCCTCCACTTT | CASGLVFGRGGPYNSPLHF
TRBD1 | TRBJ2-5 | 13 | TRBV2 | - | TGTGCCAGCAGTGTTGGGACAGGAGAGACCCAGTACTTC | CASSVGTGETQYF
TRBD1 | TRBJ1-5 | 17 | TRBV11-2 | few | TGTGCCAGCAGCTTGACCGGGACAGGGTTCGGCAATCAGCCCCAGCATTTT | CASSLTGTGFGNQPQHF
- | TRBJ1-6 | 16 | TRBV30 | - | TGTGCCTGGAGCCCGCCCCCGGGACTCCGCTCCATAACCCTCCACTTT | CAWSPPPGLRSITLHF
- | TRBJ1-5 | 20 | TRBV6-6 | - | TGTGCCAGCAGTCCCCCCTTGCGAGGGACACTACACTATAGCAATCAGCCCCAGCATTTT | CASSPPLRGTLHYSNQPQHF
- | TRBJ1-1 | 12 | TRBV21-1 | - | TGTGCCAGCAGCCCAGAGAACACTGAAGCTTTCTTT | CASSPENTEAFF